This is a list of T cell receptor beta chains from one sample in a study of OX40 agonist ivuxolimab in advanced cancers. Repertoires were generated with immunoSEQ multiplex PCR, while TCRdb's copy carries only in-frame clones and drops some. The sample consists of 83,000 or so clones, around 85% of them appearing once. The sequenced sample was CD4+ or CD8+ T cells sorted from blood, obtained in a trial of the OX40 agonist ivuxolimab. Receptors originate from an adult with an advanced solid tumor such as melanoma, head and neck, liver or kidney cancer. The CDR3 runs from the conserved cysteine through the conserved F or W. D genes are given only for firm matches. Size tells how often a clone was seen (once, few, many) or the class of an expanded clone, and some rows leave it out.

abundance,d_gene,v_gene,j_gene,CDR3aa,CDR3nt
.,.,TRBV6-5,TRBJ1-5,CASSYAQGGNQPQHF,TGTGCCAGCAGTTACGCACAGGGAGGGAATCAGCCCCAGCATTTT
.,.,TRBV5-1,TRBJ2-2,CASSPGQNTGELFF,TGCGCCAGCAGCCCGGGACAGAACACCGGGGAGCTGTTTTTT
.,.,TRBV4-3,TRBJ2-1,CASSLGGGRINEQFF,TGCGCCAGCAGCCTCGGCGGCGGACGGATCAATGAGCAGTTCTTC
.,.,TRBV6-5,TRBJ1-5,CASRDASVNQPQHF,TGTGCCAGCAGAGACGCCAGCGTCAATCAGCCCCAGCATTTT
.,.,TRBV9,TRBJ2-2,CASSVGVSGELFF,TGTGCCAGCAGCGTAGGGGTTTCCGGGGAGCTGTTTTTT
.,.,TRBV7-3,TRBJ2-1,CASSTGLDNEQFF,TGTGCCAGCAGCACCGGACTTGACAATGAGCAGTTCTTC
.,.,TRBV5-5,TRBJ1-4,CASSFTWGATDEKLFF,TGTGCCAGCAGCTTCACCTGGGGTGCAACGGACGAAAAACTGTTTTTT
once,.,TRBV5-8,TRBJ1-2,CASSLYRNYGYTF,TGTGCCAGCAGCCTATACAGGAACTATGGCTACACCTTC
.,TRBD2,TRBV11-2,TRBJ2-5,CASSLWVEQGGAQETQYF,TGTGCCAGCAGCTTATGGGTGGAGCAGGGAGGGGCGCAAGAGACCCAGTACTTC
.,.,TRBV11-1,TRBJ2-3,CASSSTPLSTDTQYF,TGTGCCAGCAGCTCCACTCCCCTTTCCACAGATACGCAGTATTTT
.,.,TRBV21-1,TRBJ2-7,CASSKDPREQYF,TGTGCCAGCAGCAAAGATCCCCGGGAGCAGTACTTC
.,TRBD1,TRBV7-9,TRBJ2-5,CASSTQGATTQETQYF,TGTGCCAGCAGTACCCAGGGGGCAACGACCCAAGAGACCCAGTACTTC
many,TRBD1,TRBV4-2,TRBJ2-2,CASSQDHRTGIITGELFF,TGTGCCAGCAGCCAAGACCACCGGACAGGGATTATCACCGGGGAGCTGTTTTTT
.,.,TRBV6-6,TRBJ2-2,CASSPGQNTGELFF,TGTGCCAGCAGTCCCGGACAGAACACCGGGGAGCTGTTTTTT
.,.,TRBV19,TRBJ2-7,CASSIARVENYEQYF,TGTGCCAGTAGTATAGCCAGGGTTGAGAACTACGAGCAGTACTTC
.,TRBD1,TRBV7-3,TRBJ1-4,CASSAGTATF,TGTGCCAGCAGCGCCGGGACAGCTACTTTT
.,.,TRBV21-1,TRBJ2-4,CASSRGRTVAKNIQYF,TGTGCCAGCAGCCGCGGTCGGACAGTAGCCAAAAACATTCAGTACTTC
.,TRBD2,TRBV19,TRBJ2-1,CASSISSGYRNEQFF,TGTGCCAGTAGTATAAGTAGCGGGTATCGAAATGAGCAGTTCTTC
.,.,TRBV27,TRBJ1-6,CASSSWTAYNSPLHF,TGTGCCAGCAGTTCGTGGACAGCGTATAATTCACCCCTCCACTTT
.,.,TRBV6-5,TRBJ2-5,CASSYPGDSRNYF,TGTGCCAGCAGTTACCCGGGGGACTCTCGCAATTACTTC
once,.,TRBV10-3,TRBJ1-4,CAISREQGDEKLFF,TGTGCCATCAGTAGGGAACAGGGTGATGAAAAACTGTTTTTT
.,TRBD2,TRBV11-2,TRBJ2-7,CASSRGGSLREQYF,TGTGCCAGCAGCCGGGGGGGCTCCCTTCGCGAGCAGTACTTC
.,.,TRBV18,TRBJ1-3,CASSPGGNTIYF,TGTGCCAGCTCACCTGGAGGAAACACCATATATTTT
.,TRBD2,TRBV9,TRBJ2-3,CASSVGSGSTDTQYF,TGTGCCAGCAGCGTAGGTAGCGGGAGTACAGATACGCAGTATTTT
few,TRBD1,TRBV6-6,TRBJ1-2,CASSYSNRGYYGYTF,TGTGCCAGCAGTTACTCGAACAGGGGATACTATGGCTACACCTTC
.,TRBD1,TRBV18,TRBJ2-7,CASSSGRQGYEQYF,TGTGCCAGCTCATCCGGTAGACAGGGCTACGAGCAGTACTTC
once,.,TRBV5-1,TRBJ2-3,CASSLGKGTDTQYF,TGCGCCAGCAGCTTGGGGAAGGGCACAGATACGCAGTATTTT
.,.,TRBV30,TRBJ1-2,CAWSVLGVGGSYGYTF,TGTGCCTGGAGTGTACTAGGGGTGGGGGGTTCCTATGGCTACACCTTC
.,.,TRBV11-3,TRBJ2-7,CASSLDGQSYEQYF,TGTGCCAGCAGCTTAGATGGGCAGAGCTACGAGCAGTACTTC
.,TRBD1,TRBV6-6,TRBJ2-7,CASSPPPGQGSYEQYF,TGTGCCAGCAGCCCTCCCCCGGGACAGGGATCCTACGAGCAGTACTTC
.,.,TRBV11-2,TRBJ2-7,CASRDYYEQYF,TGTGCCAGCAGGGACTACTACGAGCAGTACTTC
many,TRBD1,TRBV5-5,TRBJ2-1,CASSLRQGEYNEQFF,TGTGCCAGCAGCCTTAGACAGGGGGAGTACAATGAGCAGTTCTTC
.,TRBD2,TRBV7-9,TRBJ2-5,CASSSGAREQYF,TGTGCCAGCAGCTCCGGGGCGCGGGAGCAGTACTTC
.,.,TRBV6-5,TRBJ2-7,CASSYSLQGYEQYF,TGTGCCAGCAGTTACAGTCTACAGGGCTACGAGCAGTACTTC
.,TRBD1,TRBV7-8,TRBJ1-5,CASSLGSGTGYQPQHF,TGTGCCAGCAGCTTAGGCTCCGGGACAGGGTATCAGCCCCAGCATTTT
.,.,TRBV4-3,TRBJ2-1,CASSPHTGDGEQFF,TGCGCCAGCAGCCCCCATACTGGCGATGGTGAGCAGTTCTTC
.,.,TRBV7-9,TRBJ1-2,CASSSEGKGSYSRGYTF,TGTGCCAGCAGCTCAGAAGGCAAAGGGTCGTACTCGCGAGGCTACACCTTC
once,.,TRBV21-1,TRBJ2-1,CARKTSGGTYNEQFF,TGTGCCAGGAAGACTAGCGGGGGTACCTACAATGAGCAGTTCTTC
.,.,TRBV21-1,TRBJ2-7,CASSKRRQVLYF,TGTGCCAGCAGCAAACGAAGACAGGTCCTGTACTTC
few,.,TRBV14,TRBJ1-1,CASRQNTEAFF,TGTGCCAGCAGACAGAACACTGAAGCTTTCTTT
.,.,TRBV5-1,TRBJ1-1,CASSLATNTEAFF,TGCGCCAGCAGCTTGGCAACGAACACTGAAGCTTTCTTT
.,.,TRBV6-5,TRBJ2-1,CASSYGVRANEQFF,TGTGCCAGCAGTTACGGCGTGCGAGCAAATGAGCAGTTCTTC
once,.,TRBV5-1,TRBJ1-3,CASSFGDGNTIYF,TGCGCCAGCAGCTTCGGGGATGGAAACACCATATATTTT
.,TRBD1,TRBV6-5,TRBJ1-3,CASSAQTGAKNTIYF,TGTGCCAGCAGTGCTCAGACAGGGGCGAAAAACACCATATATTTT
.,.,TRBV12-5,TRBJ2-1,CASGTREPAHGEQFF,TGTGCTAGTGGTACCCGGGAACCGGCCCATGGTGAGCAGTTCTTC
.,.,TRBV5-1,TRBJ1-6,CASSPAGNRNSPLHF,TGCGCCAGCAGCCCTGCGGGTAATCGGAATTCACCCCTCCACTTT
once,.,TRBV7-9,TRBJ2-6,CASSPRGFSGANVLTF,TGTGCCAGCAGCCCCCGGGGGTTCTCTGGGGCCAACGTCCTGACTTTC
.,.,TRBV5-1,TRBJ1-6,CASSYEIMLSPLHF,TGCGCCAGCAGCTATGAAATCATGCTTTCACCCCTCCACTTT
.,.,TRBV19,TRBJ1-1,CASTRLRGENTEAFF,TGTGCCAGTACCAGACTAAGGGGTGAGAACACTGAAGCTTTCTTT
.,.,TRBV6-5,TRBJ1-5,CASSYGQGFRQPQHF,TGTGCCAGCAGTTACGGGCAGGGGTTCAGACAGCCCCAGCATTTT
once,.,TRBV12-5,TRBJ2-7,CASGLLQGNEQYF,TGTGCTAGTGGTTTGTTACAGGGTAACGAGCAGTACTTC
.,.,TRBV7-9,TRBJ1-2,CASSPPQVYYGYTF,TGTGCCAGCAGCCCCCCGCAGGTTTACTATGGCTACACCTTC
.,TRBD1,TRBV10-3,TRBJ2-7,CAISVTGTYEQYF,TGTGCCATCAGTGTGACAGGGACCTACGAGCAGTACTTC
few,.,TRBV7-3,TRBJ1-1,CASSTQAGNTEAFF,TGTGCCAGCAGCACGCAGGCAGGGAACACTGAAGCTTTCTTT
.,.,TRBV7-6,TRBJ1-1,CASSQRAGDGEAFF,TGTGCCAGCAGCCAGCGGGCTGGTGACGGTGAAGCTTTCTTT
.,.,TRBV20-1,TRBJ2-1,CSARGYNEQFF,TGCAGTGCTAGAGGGTACAATGAGCAGTTCTTC